This T cell receptor beta chain was sequenced during a study of blood T cell repertoires in COVID-19. The repertoire was sequenced with immunoSEQ multiplex PCR; TCRdb's copy has only in-frame clones and lacks some. The table has about 240,000 clones, over 75% seen once. Deletions cut 2 bases from V and 4 bases from J, with 8 bases between. This CDR3 has 13 amino acids. The V gene is TRBV12-3 or TRBV12-4, the J gene TRBJ1-2; D is possibly TRBD1 (5 bases). The sample taken for sequencing was peripheral blood. This TCR derives from a man aged 45-65 years with COVID-19, enrolled during active disease. The CDR3 loop reads CASSLKTAYGYTF. CDR3 bases: TGTGCCAGCAGTTTAAAGACAGCCTATGGCTACACCTTC.